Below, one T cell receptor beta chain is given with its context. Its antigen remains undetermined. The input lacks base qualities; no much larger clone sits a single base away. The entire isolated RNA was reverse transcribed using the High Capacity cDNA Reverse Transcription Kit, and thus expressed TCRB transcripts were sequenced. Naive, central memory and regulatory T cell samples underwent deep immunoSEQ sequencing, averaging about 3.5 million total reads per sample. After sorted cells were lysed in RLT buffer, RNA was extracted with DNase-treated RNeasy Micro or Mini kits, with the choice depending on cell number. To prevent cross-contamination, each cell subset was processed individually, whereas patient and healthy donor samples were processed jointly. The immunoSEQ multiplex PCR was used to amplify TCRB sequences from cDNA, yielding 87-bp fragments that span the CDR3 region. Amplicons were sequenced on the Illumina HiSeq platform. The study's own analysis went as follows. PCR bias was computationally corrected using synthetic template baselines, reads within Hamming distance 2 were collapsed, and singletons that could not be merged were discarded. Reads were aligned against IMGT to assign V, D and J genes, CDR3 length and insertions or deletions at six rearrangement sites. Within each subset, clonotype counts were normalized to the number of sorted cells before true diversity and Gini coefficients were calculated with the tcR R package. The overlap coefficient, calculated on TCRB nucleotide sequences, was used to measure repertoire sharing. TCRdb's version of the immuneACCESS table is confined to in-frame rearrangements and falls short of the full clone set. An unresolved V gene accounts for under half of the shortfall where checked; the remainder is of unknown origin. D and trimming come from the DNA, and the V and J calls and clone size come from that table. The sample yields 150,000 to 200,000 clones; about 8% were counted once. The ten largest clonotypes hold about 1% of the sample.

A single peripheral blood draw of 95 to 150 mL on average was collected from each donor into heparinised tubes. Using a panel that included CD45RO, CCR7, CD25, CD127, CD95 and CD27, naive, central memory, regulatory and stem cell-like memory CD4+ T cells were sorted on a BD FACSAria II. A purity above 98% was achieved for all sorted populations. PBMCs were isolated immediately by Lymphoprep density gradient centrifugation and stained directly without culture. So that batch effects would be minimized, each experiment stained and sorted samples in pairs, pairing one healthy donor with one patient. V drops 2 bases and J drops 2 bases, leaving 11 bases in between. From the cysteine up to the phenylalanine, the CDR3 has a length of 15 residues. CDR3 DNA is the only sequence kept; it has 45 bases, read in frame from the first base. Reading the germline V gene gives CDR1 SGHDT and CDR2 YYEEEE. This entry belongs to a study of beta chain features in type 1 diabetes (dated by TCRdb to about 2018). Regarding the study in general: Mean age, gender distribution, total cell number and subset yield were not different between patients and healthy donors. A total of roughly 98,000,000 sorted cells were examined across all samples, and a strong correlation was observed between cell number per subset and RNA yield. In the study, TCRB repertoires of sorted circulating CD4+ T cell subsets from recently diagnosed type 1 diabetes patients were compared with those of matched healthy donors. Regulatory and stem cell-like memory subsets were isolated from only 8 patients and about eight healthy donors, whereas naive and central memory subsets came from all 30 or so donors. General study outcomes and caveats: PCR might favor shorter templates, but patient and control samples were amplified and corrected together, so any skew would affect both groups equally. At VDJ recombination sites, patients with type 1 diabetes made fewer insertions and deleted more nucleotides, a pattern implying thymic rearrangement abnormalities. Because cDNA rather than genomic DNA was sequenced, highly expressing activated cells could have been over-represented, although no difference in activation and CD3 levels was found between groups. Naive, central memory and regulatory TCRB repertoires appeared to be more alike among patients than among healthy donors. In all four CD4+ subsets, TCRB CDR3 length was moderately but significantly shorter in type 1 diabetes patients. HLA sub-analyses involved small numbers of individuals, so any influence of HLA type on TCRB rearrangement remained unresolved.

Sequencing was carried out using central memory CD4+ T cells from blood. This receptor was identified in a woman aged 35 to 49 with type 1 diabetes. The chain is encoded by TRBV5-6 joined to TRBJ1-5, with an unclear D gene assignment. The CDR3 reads CASSFYNSGNQPQHF. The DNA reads TGTGCCAGCAGCTTTTATAATTCGGGCAATCAGCCCCAGCATTTT.